Following are 14 T cell receptor beta chains from one sample sequenced in a study of T-cell memory formation after mild COVID-19. Each CDR3 protein gets one entry after TCRdb re-called the 5' RACE reads with MiXCR. The sample consists of some 330,000 distinct CDR3 sequences, roughly 21% of them appearing once. The specimen sequenced was PBMCs or a T cell subset sorted from them (not recorded which). These TCRs come from an adult woman who had mild COVID-19 (a few samples of this study predate the infection). Cell type and time point are not known.

The chain employs TRBV5-6 and TRBJ2-3; D tentatively reads TRBD1 or TRBD2 (5 bases each). The ends were cut back, 1 base at V and 7 bases at J, with 16 bases in the middle. The germline V gene has CDR1 SGHDT and CDR2 YYEEEE. The CDR3 has 15 residues. CDR3 region: CASSLFGGAFNTQYF. The CDR3 nucleotides read TGTGCCAGCAGCTTGTTTGGGGGAGCCTTTAATACGCAGTATTTT.

The table lists this clonotype with many counts. V and J are TRBV20-1 and TRBJ2-1; 9 nucleotides line up with TRBD1. V shed 6 bases and J 10 bases; nucleotides not matched to a gene: 4. Germline V lookup: CDR1 DFQATT, CDR2 SNEGSKA (reference sequence). CDR3 size: 11 residues. DNA for the CDR3: TGCAGTGCAACAGGGGGCAGGGAGCAGTTCTTC. Its protein is CSATGGREQFF.

The CDR3 DNA reads as TGTGCCAGCAGTTGGGGCGGAGGGACCTACGAGCAGTACTTC. It specifies CASSWGGGTYEQYF. The gene calls are TRBV6-2 or TRBV6-3 and TRBJ2-7; the D gene is possibly TRBD2 (6 bases). Germline V gene lookup returns CDR1 MNHEY and CDR2 SVGEGT. The CDR3 sequence is 14 residues long. V lost 4 bases and J 2 bases, leaving 12 bases between the germline ends.

The chain has TRBV27 and TRBJ2-7; either TRBD1 or TRBD2 may supply D (6 bases each). Germline V lookup: CDR1 MNHEY, CDR2 SMNVEV (reference sequence). This CDR3 spans 16 amino acids. The V end was cut by 2 bases, the J end by 3 bases, with 17 bases between. The CDR3 region has the DNA TGTGCCAGCAGTTTAAGGGGGGACATTCCCTACTACGAGCAGTACTTC. It is translated as CASSLRGDIPYYEQYF.

This clonotype has just a few counts. J is TRBJ1-2 and V is TRBV7-9; D remains unclear. This CDR3 spans 12 amino acids. V was shortened by 2 bases and J by 4 bases, with 5 bases between the two germline ends. Germline CDR1 and CDR2: SEHNR and FQNEAQ (reference sequence). The CDR3 DNA is TGTGCCAGCAGCTTACGAACCTATGGCTACACCTTC. Its translation is CASSLRTYGYTF.

This rearrangement joins TRBV27 to TRBJ2-1; no clear D gene. The CDR3 is 17 amino acids. CDR1 is MNHEY, CDR2 SMNVEV, per germline (reference sequence). V dropped 5 bases and J dropped 4 bases, with 21 bases sitting between them. CDR3 DNA: TGTGCCAGCAGTACCGAGGACCCGAGTCCCGTGTACAATGAGCAGTTCTTC. Its protein is CASSTEDPSPVYNEQFF.

CDR3 sequence (DNA): TGCGCCAGCAGCTTGGAGGACAGGGGATTCGGCTACACCTTC. This sequence encodes CASSLEDRGFGYTF. The gene calls are TRBV5-1 and TRBJ1-2; TRBD1 matches 9 bases. Germline CDR1 is SGHRS and CDR2 is YFSETQ. Germline trimming cut 0 bases from V and 8 bases from J; bases unmatched to any gene: 5. This CDR3 is built from 14 residues.

This clonotype has just a few counts. This rearrangement joins TRBV28 to TRBJ2-1; 14 bases align to TRBD2. V was clipped by 6 bases and J by 2 bases; unmatched bases: 6. The germline CDR1 and CDR2 sequences are MDHEN and SYDVKM. The CDR3 has 17 residues. CDR3 region: CASRGGTSGSTYNEQFF. CDR3 nucleotides: TGTGCCAGCAGGGGCGGGACTAGCGGGAGTACCTACAATGAGCAGTTCTTC.

This clonotype appeared many times. The gene calls are TRBV5-1 and TRBJ2-7, with D possibly matching TRBD2 (6 bases). The CDR3 totals 12 residues. Trimming left V 4 bases short and J 2 bases short, with 7 bases between. Germline CDR1 is SGHRS and CDR2 is YFSETQ. For the CDR3, the DNA is TGCGCCAGCAGCCGGGAGCCCTACGAGCAGTACTTC. This encodes CASSREPYEQYF. Full variable domain (rest looked up from reference TRBV5-1 and TRBJ2-7): KAGVTQTPRYLIKTRGQQVTLSCSPISGHRSVSWYQQTPGQGLQFLFEYFSETQRNKGNFPGRFSGRQFSNSRSEMNVSTLELGDSALYLCASSREPYEQYFGPGTRLTVT.

The chain links TRBV7-2 to TRBJ2-2, with 9 bases aligning to TRBD1. The germline V gene has CDR1 SGHTA and CDR2 FQGNSA. V lost 2 bases and J lost 8; bases outside the gene matches: 12. This CDR3 has 17 amino acids. The CDR3 bases are TGTGCCAGCAGCTTACGACCTGGACAGGGGTCGAGGGGGGAGCTGTTTTTT. Translated, it gives CASSLRPGQGSRGELFF.

This clonotype was seen many times. This rearrangement joins TRBV20-1 to TRBJ2-7; 14 bases align to TRBD2. The junction had 7 bases not matched to a gene; V was cut back by 5 bases and J by 1 base. This CDR3 is 16 amino acids long. Germline values: CDR1 DFQATT, CDR2 SNEGSKA (reference sequence). This CDR3 reads CSAGTSGRGGSYEQYF. The CDR3 coding sequence is TGCAGTGCTGGGACTAGCGGGAGAGGGGGATCCTACGAGCAGTACTTC.

This clonotype has more than one count but fewer than ten. V usage is TRBV9 and J usage is TRBJ1-2, with 10 bases matching TRBD1. Germline V gives CDR1 SGDLS, CDR2 YYNGEE. The V gene end was trimmed by 2 bases and the J gene end by 0 bases; junction bases not matched to a gene: 4. The CDR3 contains 16 residues. The CDR3 nucleotides are TGTGCCAGCAGCGTCCCCGGGACAGGGGCTAACTATGGCTACACCTTC. Translation gives CASSVPGTGANYGYTF.

This clonotype was seen a few times. The CDR3 here is CASSRTSGGGETQYF. The CDR3 DNA is TGTGCCAGCAGCCGGACTAGCGGGGGCGGAGAGACCCAGTACTTC. V is TRBV12-3 or TRBV12-4 and J is TRBJ2-5, with 13 positions matching TRBD2. The CDR3 consists of 15 residues. After removal of 6 bases from V and 4 bases from J, the junction contained 5 bases not matched to a gene.

This clonotype showed up just a few times. This rearrangement joins TRBV6-6 to TRBJ1-2, with D tentatively TRBD1 (6 bases). This CDR3 comprises 14 residues. The V end lost 6 bases, the J end lost 0 bases, and 11 bases lay between the germline ends. Germline assignment: CDR1 MNHNY and CDR2 SVGAGI (reference sequence). The CDR3 loop reads CASRRGAANYGYTF. CDR3 nucleotides: TGTGCCAGCAGGCGGGGGGCTGCTAACTATGGCTACACCTTC.